Listed here are 20 T cell receptor beta chains from one sample, sequenced in a study of blood T cell repertoires in COVID-19. TCRdb's copy holds only in-frame clones and misses some; the assay was immunoSEQ multiplex PCR. The sample holds around 230,000 clones, about four fifths seen once. The sequenced material came from peripheral blood. The receptors come from a woman between 40 and 55 years old with active or convalescent COVID-19.

The chain is built from TRBV30 and TRBJ2-7; 7 bases are shared with TRBD1. Per the germline V gene, CDR1 is GTSNPN and CDR2 is SVGIG (reference sequence). The CDR3 spans 15 residues. Trimming cost V 3 bases and J 7 bases; bases outside gene matches: 15. CDR3 nucleotide sequence: TGTGCCTGGAGCCCGTTCTCCAGGGGGATAGGGGAGCAGTACTTC. Residues: CAWSPFSRGIGEQYF. The full variable domain, in which reference TRBV30 and TRBJ2-7 provide the parts outside the CDR3, is SQTIHQWPATLVQPVGSPLSLECTVEGTSNPNLYWYRQAAGRGLQLLFYSVGIGQISSEVPQNLSASRPQDRQFILSSKKLLLSDSGFYLCAWSPFSRGIGEQYFGPGTRLTVT.

This sequence joins TRBV12-5 and TRBJ2-3; 11 bases are a match to TRBD2. The CDR3 totals 17 residues. V was pared by 1 base and J by 4 bases, with 7 bases of the junction left unmatched. Germline V CDR1 and CDR2: LGHNT, FRNRAP. CDR3 region: CASGLATLAGAADTQYF. In DNA form, the CDR3 reads TGTGCTAGTGGTTTGGCAACACTAGCGGGGGCGGCAGATACGCAGTATTTT.

V gene TRBV6-1 combines with J gene TRBJ2-2; D possibly corresponds to TRBD1 (6 bases). V was clipped by 3 bases and J by 3 bases, with 11 bases between them. The germline gives CDR1 MNHNS, CDR2 SASEGT. This CDR3 comprises 15 residues. DNA for the CDR3: TGTGCCAGCAGTGATCATTACAGGGACACCGGGGAGCTGTTTTTT. Translated: CASSDHYRDTGELFF.

This chain connects TRBV7-9 to TRBJ2-3; 11 positions match TRBD2. The CDR3 contains 15 residues. The germline CDR1 and CDR2 sequences are SEHNR and FQNEAQ (reference sequence). Germline trimming cut 2 bases from V and 6 bases from J; bases unmatched to any gene: 4. The CDR3 is CASSLRSGRADTQYF. The CDR3 DNA reads TGTGCCAGCAGCTTACGTAGCGGGAGGGCGGATACGCAGTATTTT. Supplemented by reference TRBV7-9 and TRBJ2-3, the full variable domain reads DTGVSQNPRHKITKRGQNVTFRCDPISEHNRLYWYRQTLGQGPEFLTYFQNEAQLEKSRLLSDRFSAERPKGSFSTLEIQRTEQGDSAMYLCASSLRSGRADTQYFGPGTRLTVL.

The table lists this clone with a few counts. The chain uses TRBV10-3 and TRBJ1-1, with 9 bases fitting TRBD1. Trimming removed 4 bases from V and 5 bases from J; junction bases left unmatched: 8. The CDR3 covers 15 residues. Germline V CDR1 and CDR2: ENHRY, SYGVKD. The CDR3 DNA is TGTGCCATCAGTGCTCTGGGACAGGGAGGGACTGAAGCTTTCTTT. Translation: CAISALGQGGTEAFF.

V gene TRBV7-3 combines with J gene TRBJ2-2, with TRBD1 identical over 8 bases. This CDR3 is 14 amino acids long. V dropped 5 bases and J dropped 8; count of bases not matched to a gene: 7. Germline CDR1 is SGHTA and CDR2 is FQGTGA. This CDR3 reads CASSLSGGQGELFF. The DNA for the CDR3 is TGTGCCAGCAGCCTTTCAGGGGGCCAGGGGGAGCTGTTTTTT.

CDR3 sequence (DNA): TGTGCCAGCAGCCCACCAGGGAACTATGGCTACACCTTC. Its translation: CASSPPGNYGYTF. V gene TRBV7-9 combines with J gene TRBJ1-2; tentative D call: TRBD1 (5 bases). Germline V gives CDR1 SEHNR, CDR2 FQNEAQ (reference sequence). With 5 bases removed from V and 2 bases from J, the gap between germline ends came to 9 bases. This CDR3 region has 13 residues.

The genes are TRBV6-5 and TRBJ2-7; a possible D gene is TRBD1 (5 bases). CDR3 length equals 15 residues. The germline V gene encodes CDR1 MNHEY and CDR2 SVGAGI. Deletions cut 7 bases from V and 1 base from J, with 17 bases between. CDR3 coding DNA: TGTGCCAGCAATATCCTCGACAGTAGTTCCTACGAGCAGTACTTC. Translating it yields CASNILDSSSYEQYF.

The chain is built from TRBV10-1 and TRBJ1-2; 10 positions match TRBD1. This CDR3 region has 14 residues. Germline V gene lookup returns CDR1 WNHNN and CDR2 SYGVQD (reference sequence). The V segment lost 2 bases and the J segment 3 bases; nucleotides outside the gene matches: 0. The chain's CDR3 is CASSEGTGDYGYTF. CDR3 DNA sequence: TGCGCCAGCAGTGAGGGGACAGGGGACTATGGCTACACCTTC.

This clone showed up just a few times. The chain combines TRBV30 with TRBJ1-2, with D hard to call. Trimming removed 4 bases at V and 3 bases at J, with 6 bases between. The CDR3 totals 11 residues. Germline CDR1 and CDR2: GTSNPN and SVGIG (reference sequence). CDR3 nucleotide sequence: TGTGCCTGGATTCGGGACTATGGCTACACCTTC. It encodes CAWIRDYGYTF.

The V gene is TRBV9, the J gene TRBJ2-7; D is possibly TRBD2 (5 bases). V was cut by 0 bases and J by 6 bases, with 13 bases left in between. Germline assignment: CDR1 SGDLS and CDR2 YYNGEE. The CDR3 extends over 14 amino acids. The CDR3 sequence is CASSVGREGREQYF. CDR3 bases: TGTGCCAGCAGCGTAGGCCGGGAAGGTCGCGAGCAGTACTTC. Looking up the rest from reference TRBV9 and TRBJ2-7 gives the full variable domain: DSGVTQTPKHLITATGQRVTLRCSPRSGDLSVYWYQQSLDQGLQFLIQYYNGEERAKGNILERFSAQQFPDLHSELNLSSLELGDSALYFCASSVGREGREQYFGPGTRLTVT.

The sample holds a few counts of this clone. The genes are TRBV4-2 and TRBJ2-7, with TRBD2 matching 8 bases. Unmatched junction bases numbered 8, after V lost 1 base and J lost 3 bases. Germline values: CDR1 LGHNA, CDR2 YNFKEQ. The CDR3 totals 16 residues. For the CDR3, the DNA is TGTGCCAGCAGCCAAGGATGGCGGGAGGCCGACTACGAGCAGTACTTC. Protein: CASSQGWREADYEQYF.

This clone was seen many times. V usage is TRBV30 and J usage is TRBJ1-1; possibly TRBD1 for D (5 bases). The length of the CDR3 is 14 residues. V shed 4 bases and J shed 0 bases, with 12 bases lying between them. The germline CDR1 and CDR2 sequences are GTSNPN and SVGIG (reference sequence). This CDR3 is CAWTPGLLNTEAFF. The CDR3 DNA is TGTGCCTGGACCCCAGGGCTCCTGAACACTGAAGCTTTCTTT.

The rearrangement joins TRBV24-1 to TRBJ1-1; no clear D gene. There are 13 residues in the CDR3. Between the trimmed V and J ends, which lost 3 bases and 6 bases, there was a span of 10 bases. Germline values: CDR1 KGHDR, CDR2 SFDVKD. The DNA for the CDR3 is TGTGCCACCAGTGATAATCCGGGATCTGAAGCTTTCTTT. Translation gives CATSDNPGSEAFF.

The V and J genes are TRBV5-5 and TRBJ2-5; D unclear. In germline, CDR1 is SGHKS, CDR2 YYEKEE (reference sequence). Trimming shortened V by 4 bases and J by 5 bases, and 15 bases separated the two germline ends. CDR3 length: 14 residues. The CDR3 DNA reads as TGTGCCAGCAGCCATTCAGATCGAGGTGAGACCCAGTACTTC. This gives the protein CASSHSDRGETQYF.

In its sample, this clone was seen once. V and J are TRBV2 and TRBJ1-1, with 9 bases that match TRBD1. The CDR3 loop spans 15 amino acids. The V gene end was trimmed by 6 bases and the J gene end by 7 bases; junction bases not matched to a gene: 12. Germline loops: CDR1 SNHLY, CDR2 FYNNEI. The CDR3 protein is CASRTRTGAPGEAFF. The CDR3, as DNA: TGTGCCAGCAGAACTCGGACAGGGGCGCCGGGTGAAGCTTTCTTT.

In its sample, this clone was seen once. The CDR3 loop reads CASSQDPGNTEAFF. CDR3 coding DNA: TGCGCCAGCAGCCAAGATCCCGGGAACACTGAAGCTTTCTTT. This rearrangement joins TRBV4-1 to TRBJ1-1, with D uncertain. Germline lookup yields CDR1 MGHRA and CDR2 YSYEKL. This CDR3 is built from 14 residues. V lost 0 bases and J lost 1, with 6 bases in between.

This rearrangement joins TRBV6-6 to TRBJ1-5; 9 bases are shared with TRBD1. V shed 4 bases, J shed 7 bases, and the junction held 8 bases outside the gene matches. Germline loops: CDR1 MNHNY, CDR2 SVGAGI (reference sequence). The CDR3 loop spans 15 amino acids. CDR3 region: CASSSGTGNGQPQHF. Here the CDR3 DNA reads TGTGCCAGCAGTTCCGGGACAGGGAATGGCCAGCCCCAGCATTTT.

Only a few counts were recorded for this clone. This chain uses TRBV10-3 with TRBJ2-7; D unclear. Germline CDR1 reads ENHRY; CDR2 reads SYGVKD. V was trimmed by 4 bases and J by 4 bases, leaving 8 bases between them. CDR3 length: 12 amino acids. The CDR3 reads CAISVGAYEQYF. As DNA, the CDR3 is TGTGCCATCAGTGTAGGAGCGTACGAGCAGTACTTC.

This sequence joins TRBV19 and TRBJ2-7, with 9 bases identical to TRBD2. Germline V lookup: CDR1 LNHDA, CDR2 SQIVND (reference sequence). The V segment lost 9 bases and the J segment 5 bases; nucleotides outside the gene matches: 8. The CDR3 has 13 amino acids. DNA of the CDR3: TGTGCCAGCGGGACTAGCCTAACTCACGAGCAGTACTTC. This gives the protein CASGTSLTHEQYF.